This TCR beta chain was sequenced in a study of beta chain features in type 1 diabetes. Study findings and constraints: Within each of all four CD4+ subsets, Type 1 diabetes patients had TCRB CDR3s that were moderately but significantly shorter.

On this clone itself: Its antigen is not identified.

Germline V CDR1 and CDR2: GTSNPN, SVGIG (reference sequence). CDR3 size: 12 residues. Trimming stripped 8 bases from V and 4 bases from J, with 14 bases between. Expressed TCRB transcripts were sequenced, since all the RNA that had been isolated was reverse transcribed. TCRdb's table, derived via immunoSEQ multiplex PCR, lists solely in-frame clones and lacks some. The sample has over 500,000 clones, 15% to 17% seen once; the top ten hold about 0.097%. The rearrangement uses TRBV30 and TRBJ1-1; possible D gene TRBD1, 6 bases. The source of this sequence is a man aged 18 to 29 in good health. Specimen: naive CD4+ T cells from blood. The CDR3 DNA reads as TGTGCCGCCTCCGGGACACGCACTGAAGCTTTCTTT. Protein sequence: CAASGTRTEAFF.